The next 20 T cell receptor beta chains were all read from a single sample in a study of radiotherapy plus CTLA-4 blockade in lung cancer. Only in-frame clones appear in the TCRdb table, and some are missing; sequencing was by immunoSEQ multiplex PCR. In the table there are some 70,000 clones, less than 80% of which are singletons. Sequencing was performed on peripheral blood, taken from a patient treated with radiotherapy plus ipilimumab. Receptors originate from a human donor with non-small cell lung cancer who had a complete response to radiotherapy plus ipilimumab.

On this clone: No conserved phenylalanine or tryptophan is present at the end of the CDR3, so a read error is the likely explanation. The CDR3 sequence is CASSANRDSPLHL. DNA for the CDR3: TGTGCCAGCAGCGCCAACAGGGATTCACCCCTCCACCTT. The chain couples TRBV9 to TRBJ1-6; perhaps TRBD1 as D (6 bases). The CDR3 totals 13 residues. Trimming stripped 3 bases from V and 8 bases from J, with 9 bases between. CDR1 and CDR2 (germline): SGDLS, YYNGEE.

This clone was counted once. The chain is built from TRBV28 and TRBJ1-6, with 10 bases aligning to TRBD1. Per germline, CDR1 MDHEN and CDR2 SYDVKM. The V gene end was trimmed by 6 bases and the J gene end by 4 bases; junction bases not matched to a gene: 6. The CDR3 totals 16 residues. The CDR3 loop is CASRLDRGPYNSPLHF. CDR3 DNA: TGTGCCAGCAGATTAGACAGGGGGCCGTATAATTCACCCCTCCACTTT.

The rearrangement links TRBV2 to TRBJ2-3, with TRBD2 identical over 7 bases. Unmatched junction bases numbered 4, after V lost 2 bases and J lost 2 bases. The CDR3 has 15 amino acids. Germline V lookup: CDR1 SNHLY, CDR2 FYNNEI. The CDR3: CASSERLADTDTQYF. DNA for the CDR3: TGTGCCAGCAGTGAACGGCTAGCGGACACAGATACGCAGTATTTT. The variable domain in full, with the rest retrieved from reference TRBV2 and TRBJ2-3, is EPEVTQTPSHQVTQMGQEVILRCVPISNHLYFYWYRQILGQKVEFLVSFYNNEISEKSEIFDDQFSVERPDGSNFTLKIRSTKLEDSAMYFCASSERLADTDTQYFGPGTRLTVL.

This chain uses TRBV11-2 with TRBJ2-1; no firm D call. The CDR3 has 14 amino acids. Germline CDR1 is SGHAT and CDR2 is FQNNGV. Trimming pared 5 bases from V and 1 base from J, leaving 9 bases between. The CDR3 loop is CASSTTSSYNEQFF. The DNA for the CDR3 is TGTGCCAGCAGCACGACCAGTTCCTACAATGAGCAGTTCTTC.

The chain combines TRBV5-8 with TRBJ2-1; D gene uncertain. V lost 0 bases to trimming and J lost 10 bases, with 5 bases between them. The CDR3 sequence is 11 residues long. Germline-derived CDR1 and CDR2 are SGHTS and YDEGEE. CDR3 region: CASSLAREQFF. The CDR3 DNA reads TGTGCCAGCAGCTTGGCGCGGGAGCAGTTCTTC.

V gene TRBV18 combines with J gene TRBJ2-1, with TRBD2 matching over 8 bases. The germline CDR1 and CDR2 sequences are KGHSH and LQKENI. Trimming removed 5 bases from V and 4 bases from J; junction bases left unmatched: 4. This CDR3 contains 14 residues. Here the CDR3 reads CASSSLAGYNEQFF. In nucleotides, the CDR3 is TGTGCCAGCTCATCGTTAGCGGGGTACAATGAGCAGTTCTTC.

The V gene is TRBV4-3, the J gene TRBJ2-1; tentative D call: TRBD1 (6 bases). Germline assignment: CDR1 LGHNA and CDR2 YSLEER. The CDR3 runs 15 residues. V was clipped by 2 bases and J by 9 bases, with 17 bases between them. The CDR3 DNA sequence: TGCGCCAGCAGCCAAAGTAGACGCAGGGGAACTGAGCAGTTCTTC. Translating it yields CASSQSRRRGTEQFF.

The J gene is TRBJ2-3, the V gene TRBV5-1; 7 nucleotides line up with TRBD1. In germline, CDR1 is SGHRS, CDR2 YFSETQ. V lost 0 bases to trimming and J lost 3 bases; unmatched junction nucleotides: 4. CDR3 length equals 15 residues. CDR3 protein: CASSLGQGRTDTQYF. CDR3 sequence (DNA): TGCGCCAGCAGCTTGGGACAGGGTAGGACAGATACGCAGTATTTT.

This chain uses TRBV6-1 with TRBJ2-5; D assignment may be TRBD1 or TRBD2 (6 bases each). CDR1 is MNHNS and CDR2 is SASEGT in the germline V gene. The CDR3 contains 14 residues. V was trimmed by 8 bases and J by 3 bases, leaving 16 bases between them. In nucleotides, the CDR3 is TGTGCCAGCGGGGGGATCGGGGGCGAAGAGACCCAGTACTTC. This translates into CASGGIGGEETQYF.

The chain is built from TRBV12-5 and TRBJ1-5, with 10 bases aligning to TRBD1. V lost 3 bases, J lost 2 bases, and 13 bases stayed unmatched. This CDR3 has 19 amino acids. Germline values: CDR1 LGHNT, CDR2 FRNRAP. The CDR3 here is CASGFPPPTGGWGNQPQHF. In DNA, the CDR3 is TGTGCTAGTGGTTTCCCCCCCCCGACAGGGGGCTGGGGCAATCAGCCCCAGCATTTT.

This sequence joins TRBV4-3 and TRBJ1-2, with 7 bases aligning to TRBD1. The junction had 10 bases not matched to a gene; V was cut back by 4 bases and J by 5 bases. Germline-derived CDR1 and CDR2 are LGHNA and YSLEER. CDR3 length equals 15 residues. In DNA form, the CDR3 reads TGCGCCAGCAGCCGACTGGACAGGAATGAATATGGCTACACCTTC. Encoded protein: CASSRLDRNEYGYTF.

A note on this clone: One end of the junction is discordant with germline, which a read error may explain. V usage is TRBV7-7 and J usage is TRBJ2-5; D is perhaps TRBD1 or TRBD2 (5 bases each). The CDR3 totals 13 residues. CDR1 is SSHAT, CDR2 FNYEAQ, per germline (reference sequence). The CDR3 DNA is TGTGCTAGCAGCTTGGGACGGTCAGAGACCCAGTACTTC. Residues: CASSLGRSETQYF.

The V gene is TRBV7-2, the J gene TRBJ1-5; 7 nucleotides match TRBD1. The CDR3 extends over 16 amino acids. V shed 0 bases and J 2 bases; nucleotides not matched to a gene: 4. Germline V gene sequence: CDR1 SGHTA, CDR2 FQGNSA. CDR3 protein: CASSLAGGQGNQPQHF. The DNA for the CDR3 is TGTGCCAGCAGCTTAGCTGGCGGACAGGGCAATCAGCCCCAGCATTTT.

The chain couples TRBV5-4 to TRBJ2-2; 10 positions match TRBD1. Germline V lookup: CDR1 SGHNT, CDR2 YYREEE (reference sequence). This CDR3 is 17 amino acids long. Trimming cost V 4 bases and J 4 bases; bases outside gene matches: 10. CDR3 coding DNA: TGTGCCAGCAGCAGAAGACAGGGGGCGGGCGTCACCGGGGAGCTGTTTTTT. Its protein product is CASSRRQGAGVTGELFF.

J is TRBJ2-3 and V is TRBV2; D uncertain. This CDR3 is 15 amino acids long. Germline CDR1 SNHLY, CDR2 FYNNEI. V was clipped by 2 bases and J by 1 base, with 10 bases between them. The CDR3 loop reads CASSERRVGTDTQYF. DNA of the CDR3: TGTGCCAGCAGTGAACGCCGGGTCGGCACAGATACGCAGTATTTT.

The rearrangement uses TRBV7-6 and TRBJ2-7; 8 nucleotides align to TRBD1. This CDR3 is 13 amino acids long. Germline V CDR1 and CDR2: SGHVS, FNYEAQ. V trimming: 0 bases; J trimming: 8 bases; junction bases outside the gene matches: 3. CDR3 loop: CASSLATGGQQYV. Written as DNA, the CDR3 is TGTGCCAGCAGCTTAGCAACAGGGGGGCAGCAGTACGTC.

This clone was counted between two and nine times. Here the CDR3 DNA reads TGTGCCAGCAGTGATGGGATGTCCGGTAGCTCTGGAAACACCATATATTTT. Protein product: CASSDGMSGSSGNTIYF. The V gene is TRBV6-1, the J gene TRBJ1-3; no clear D gene. In germline, CDR1 is MNHNS, CDR2 SASEGT. V was shortened by 3 bases and J by 0 bases, with 15 bases between the two germline ends. CDR3 length equals 17 residues.

The chain is built from TRBV5-4 and TRBJ1-2; D is ambiguous. CDR1 is SGHNT and CDR2 is YYREEE in the germline V gene (reference sequence). The V end lost 0 bases, the J end lost 4 bases, and 10 bases lay between the germline ends. CDR3 length equals 14 residues. For the CDR3, the DNA is TGTGCCAGCAGCTTGGCGGCGGAGGTCTATGGCTACACCTTC. This codes for CASSLAAEVYGYTF.

The chain has TRBV10-2 and TRBJ2-1; TRBD2 agrees at 12 bases. Germline V lookup: CDR1 WSHSY, CDR2 SAAADI. V shed 4 bases and J 4 bases; nucleotides not matched to a gene: 5. CDR3 length equals 16 residues. CDR3 nucleotides: TGCGCCAGCAGTGGACTAGCGGGGGAGGTATACAATGAGCAGTTCTTC. Protein: CASSGLAGEVYNEQFF.

The chain joins TRBV7-9 to TRBJ1-2, with a tentative D call TRBD1 (6 bases). Deletions cut 3 bases from V and 11 bases from J, with 25 bases between. The CDR3 consists of 16 residues. Looked up from germline, CDR1 is SEHNR and CDR2 is FQNEAQ (reference sequence). The CDR3 nucleotides read TGTGCCAGCAGCTTGACGCCGGGACAAGGACGCGCAGCGTACACCTTC. Protein product: CASSLTPGQGRAAYTF.